This T cell receptor beta chain is from a study of T cells after yellow fever vaccination. Background on the study: The fractions with low cell numbers were processed using SMART-Seq v4 Ultra Low Input.

The CDR3 sequence is 15 residues long. Germline CDR1 reads SGHRS; CDR2 reads YFSETQ. Trimming removed 4 bases at V and 3 bases at J, with 17 bases between. This clonotype was seen ten or more times. The authors made TCR cDNA by 5'RACE template switching, adding a universal primer site and UMIs. TCRdb processed the 5' RACE reads anew with MiXCR; each CDR3 protein has one entry. The data show 25,000 to 35,000 distinct CDR3 sequences, approximately 6.5% seen once. General study findings and limits: Clones from primary vaccination mostly reappeared after the booster (approximately 95% CD4, over 85% CD8).

This sequence joins TRBV5-1 and TRBJ2-7; D is possibly TRBD2 (6 bases). This sequence was found in a man under 40 who received the YFV17D yellow fever vaccine. Sequenced here: PBMCs, either bulk or a sorted T-cell subset (CD4+, CD8+, memory, or dextramer-sorted; not recorded which), sampled on the day of the yellow fever booster vaccination. CDR3 residues: CASSIQPGDNYEQYF. CDR3 in DNA: TGCGCCAGCAGCATCCAACCGGGGGATAACTACGAGCAGTACTTC.